The sequence of this T cell receptor beta chain was determined in a study of Graves' ophthalmopathy and Graves' hyperthyroidism. Amplification of the TCR beta CDR3 regions used RNA transcripts (as template). First-round RT-PCR employed HTBI primers, with a second-round multiplex PCR after it. TCRdb itself ran the multiplex PCR reads through MiXCR, one entry per CDR3 protein. The sample records 650,000 to 900,000 distinct CDR3 sequences, around 40% being singletons. This clonotype was picked up a small number of times. V gave up 4 bases and J gave up 5 bases, with 10 bases separating them. Looked up from germline, CDR1 is SGHRS and CDR2 is YFSETQ. The CDR3 consists of 12 residues.

The V call is TRBV5-1, the J call TRBJ2-7; the D call may be TRBD1 or TRBD2 (5 bases each). The TCR was taken from an adult man with Graves' ophthalmopathy. Sequencing input: peripheral blood. The CDR3 DNA sequence: TGCGCCAGCAGCGGGGGACGCCACGAGCAGTACTTC. Translated, it gives CASSGGRHEQYF.